This passage covers 5 T cell receptor beta chains from one sample sequenced in a study of shared clonotypes between healthy human individuals. Here immunoSEQ multiplex PCR was the method, and the copy in TCRdb shows in-frame clones only, minus some. The table lists 2,100,000 or so clones, roughly 95% of them singletons. Specimen: naive CD4+ T cells sorted from blood. Subset denoted: CD45RA+ positively selected. The receptors shown here come from a man between 18 and 35 years old in good health.

V gene TRBV28 combines with J gene TRBJ2-7; TRBD2 matches at 12 bases. The CDR3 runs 15 residues. Germline CDR1 is MDHEN and CDR2 is SYDVKM. With V trimmed by 6 bases and J by 4 bases, 7 bases remained unmatched. CDR3: CASSRTSGEEYEQYF. The CDR3 DNA is TGTGCCAGCAGCAGGACTAGCGGGGAGGAATACGAGCAGTACTTC.

This chain links TRBV30 with TRBJ1-3; no clear D gene. This CDR3 comprises 16 residues. Germline assignment: CDR1 GTSNPN and CDR2 SVGIG (reference sequence). V shed 1 base and J shed 0 bases, with 13 bases lying between them. The CDR3 nucleotides read TGTGCCTGGAGTGGACGGAGGCCAAGCTCTGGAAACACCATATATTTT. Its protein is CAWSGRRPSSGNTIYF.

The J gene is TRBJ2-7, the V gene TRBV2; D may be TRBD1 (6 bases). Trimming stripped 2 bases from V and 0 bases from J, with 8 bases between. Looked up from germline, CDR1 is SNHLY and CDR2 is FYNNEI. The CDR3 is 14 residues long. The CDR3 sequence: CASSERGSSYEQYF. Written as DNA, the CDR3 is TGTGCCAGCAGTGAAAGGGGGAGCTCCTACGAGCAGTACTTC.

This chain joins TRBV14 and TRBJ1-1; no clear D gene. The CDR3 totals 13 residues. Trimming stripped 5 bases from V and 1 base from J, with 8 bases between. Germline V gene data show CDR1 as SGHDN and CDR2 as FVKESK. CDR3 in DNA: TGTGCCAGCAGCGGGAATCGGAACACTGAAGCTTTCTTT. This translates into CASSGNRNTEAFF.

The chain joins TRBV6-5 to TRBJ1-1; 7 nucleotides match TRBD1. CDR1 is MNHEY, CDR2 SVGAGI, per germline. The V gene end was trimmed by 6 bases and the J gene end by 4 bases; junction bases not matched to a gene: 5. This CDR3 has 13 amino acids. CDR3 bases: TGTGCCAGCAGAGAGACAGGGCTCACTGAAGCTTTCTTT. Translating gives CASRETGLTEAFF.